These 32 T cell receptor beta chains were sequenced from one sample in a study of T-cell memory formation after mild COVID-19. TCRdb re-analysed the 5' RACE reads in MiXCR, keeping a single row per CDR3 protein. The profile shows 100,000 to 150,000 distinct CDR3 sequences, over 15% of them singletons. Sequencing was done on a sample of PBMCs or a T cell subset sorted from them (not recorded which). Every receptor here comes from a man aged 18 to 35 who had mild COVID-19 (a few samples of this study predate the infection). Cell type and time point are not known.

There are a few counts of this clonotype. J is TRBJ1-1 and V is TRBV6-5; 8 bases map to TRBD1. Germline V gene lookup returns CDR1 MNHEY and CDR2 SVGAGI. The CDR3 has 14 amino acids. V shed 0 bases, J shed 7 bases, and the junction held 4 bases outside the gene matches. Here the CDR3 reads CASSYSTGVDEAFF. DNA for the CDR3: TGTGCCAGCAGTTACTCGACAGGGGTCGATGAAGCTTTCTTT.

This clonotype was counted between two and nine times. The V gene is TRBV7-2, the J gene TRBJ2-2; D may be TRBD2 (5 bases). The germline V gene encodes CDR1 SGHTA and CDR2 FQGNSA. The ends were cut back, 0 bases at V and 15 bases at J, with 17 bases in the middle. CDR3 length equals 14 residues. CDR3 bases: TGTGCCAGCAGCTTAGCGAGGTCGGGAATGGTGGTGTTTTTT. Its protein is CASSLARSGMVVFF.

This clonotype came up a few times. This chain joins TRBV20-1 and TRBJ1-5; TRBD1 aligns across 8 bases. The CDR3 totals 13 residues. V shed 6 bases and J 7 bases; nucleotides not matched to a gene: 8. The V gene's germline CDR1 is DFQATT and CDR2 SNEGSKA (reference sequence). CDR3 amino acids: CSAIQGARQPQHF. For the CDR3, the DNA is TGCAGTGCCATTCAGGGGGCGCGACAGCCCCAGCATTTT.

The rearrangement joins TRBV6-5 to TRBJ2-5; 10 bases fit TRBD1. Germline V gene data show CDR1 as MNHEY and CDR2 as SVGAGI. The CDR3 length is 14 residues. With V trimmed by 6 bases and J by 2 bases, 3 bases remained unmatched. The CDR3 is CASSRTGGQETQYF. The CDR3 DNA follows: TGTGCCAGCAGCCGGACAGGGGGACAAGAGACCCAGTACTTC.

This clonotype was observed a few times. The chain carries TRBV10-3 and TRBJ2-5; D may be TRBD2 (6 bases). CDR3 length: 12 residues. V gave up 2 bases and J gave up 10 bases, with 11 bases separating them. The germline CDR1 and CDR2 sequences are ENHRY and SYGVKD. The CDR3 sequence is CAISEEEGRQYF. The CDR3 DNA is TGTGCCATCAGTGAGGAGGAGGGTCGCCAGTACTTC.

The chain uses TRBV27 and TRBJ2-5, with D perhaps matching TRBD1 or TRBD2 (6 bases each). Trimming pared 6 bases from V and 5 bases from J, leaving 19 bases between. Per germline, CDR1 MNHEY and CDR2 SMNVEV (reference sequence). The length of the CDR3 is 15 residues. The CDR3 sequence is CASSQPGAKFETQYF. As DNA, the CDR3 is TGTGCCAGCAGCCAGCCGGGGGCAAAGTTTGAGACCCAGTACTTC.

The J gene is TRBJ2-1, the V gene TRBV25-1; 15 bases agree with TRBD2. The CDR3 runs to 13 residues. V shed 9 bases and J 12 bases; nucleotides not matched to a gene: 6. Germline values: CDR1 MGHDK, CDR2 SYGVNS. For the CDR3, the DNA is TGTGCCAGTAGGACTAGCGGGGGGGATAGGCAGTTCTTC. It is translated as CASRTSGGDRQFF.

The table lists this clonotype with a few counts. The chain carries TRBV20-1 and TRBJ2-3, with D tentatively TRBD1 or TRBD2 (6 bases each). The germline gives CDR1 DFQATT, CDR2 SNEGSKA (reference sequence). Trimming shortened V by 6 bases and J by 8 bases, and 12 bases separated the two germline ends. The CDR3 sequence is 11 residues long. The CDR3 region is CSAKQGGTQYF. CDR3 DNA: TGCAGTGCCAAACAGGGAGGTACGCAGTATTTT.

The chain couples TRBV6-1 to TRBJ1-2; D may be TRBD1 (5 bases). This CDR3 comprises 15 residues. Looked up from germline, CDR1 is MNHNS and CDR2 is SASEGT. Trimming shortened V by 2 bases and J by 4 bases, and 14 bases separated the two germline ends. CDR3 sequence reads: CASSEIYPGTYGYTF. Written as DNA, the CDR3 is TGTGCCAGCAGTGAAATTTATCCAGGGACCTATGGCTACACCTTC.

This clonotype appeared a few times. This chain uses TRBV6-5 with TRBJ1-3, with D perhaps TRBD1 (6 bases). Trimming took off 6 bases at V and 4 bases at J, with 16 bases between the two ends. The CDR3 length is 15 residues. The germline V gene has CDR1 MNHEY and CDR2 SVGAGI. CDR3 nucleotide sequence: TGTGCCAGCAGCCGCACAGGGTATCCCGGAAACACCATATATTTT. Residues: CASSRTGYPGNTIYF.

This clonotype was counted at least ten times. The genes are TRBV7-2 and TRBJ2-1; TRBD2 is a possible D gene (5 bases). The CDR3 runs 15 residues. V dropped 4 bases and J dropped 0 bases, with 10 bases sitting between them. Germline loops: CDR1 SGHTA, CDR2 FQGNSA. The CDR3 here is CASSSPRGSYNEQFF. The CDR3 DNA follows: TGTGCCAGCAGCTCTCCCCGGGGCTCCTACAATGAGCAGTTCTTC.

This clonotype occurred a few times. V usage is TRBV25-1 and J usage is TRBJ2-7, with D unresolved. CDR1 and CDR2 from the germline V gene are MGHDK and SYGVNS. Trimming pared 3 bases from V and 5 bases from J, leaving 8 bases between. The CDR3 length is 12 residues. CDR3 coding DNA: TGTGCCAGCAGTGAGTATGGTGACGAGCAGTACTTC. Encoded protein: CASSEYGDEQYF.

This clonotype was detected ten times or more. CDR3 amino acids: CASSLELETQYF. The CDR3 region has the DNA TGTGCCAGCAGCTTAGAGCTGGAGACCCAGTACTTC. The genes are TRBV7-6 and TRBJ2-5; D ambiguous. The CDR3 contains 12 residues. Trimming removed 1 base at V and 5 bases at J, with 5 bases between. The germline V gene has CDR1 SGHVS and CDR2 FNYEAQ.

The V and J genes are TRBV12-3 or TRBV12-4 and TRBJ1-5, with D possibly TRBD1 on 5 matching bases. The CDR3 runs to 14 residues. The V end lost 2 bases, the J end lost 7 bases, and 12 bases lay between the germline ends. CDR3 amino acids: CASSLRRVRQPQHF. The CDR3 DNA reads as TGTGCCAGCAGTTTACGCAGGGTAAGGCAGCCCCAGCATTTT.

This clonotype was found a few times. The rearrangement uses TRBV20-1 and TRBJ2-7, with 8 bases matching TRBD2. Per the germline V gene, CDR1 is DFQATT and CDR2 is SNEGSKA (reference sequence). V lost 0 bases, J lost 4 bases, and 8 bases stayed unmatched. This CDR3 has 15 residues. The CDR3 region is CSAREGSGGTYEQYF. Here the CDR3 DNA reads TGCAGTGCTAGAGAGGGCAGCGGGGGAACTTACGAGCAGTACTTC.

The table lists this clonotype with a few counts. Here the CDR3 DNA reads TGTGCCAGCAGCGTAATGGACGTCAGGGGATCAAACAATGAGCAGTTCTTC. Translation: CASSVMDVRGSNNEQFF. V gene TRBV9 combines with J gene TRBJ2-1; a possible D gene is TRBD1 (6 bases). This CDR3 has 17 amino acids. V lost 1 base, J lost 5 bases, and 19 bases lay in between. Germline V gene lookup returns CDR1 SGDLS and CDR2 YYNGEE. Variable domain in full (rest from reference TRBV9 and TRBJ2-1): DSGVTQTPKHLITATGQRVTLRCSPRSGDLSVYWYQQSLDQGLQFLIQYYNGEERAKGNILERFSAQQFPDLHSELNLSSLELGDSALYFCASSVMDVRGSNNEQFFGPGTRLTVL.

The chain joins TRBV20-1 to TRBJ1-6; weak D call: TRBD1 (5 bases). This CDR3 comprises 15 residues. Per the germline V gene, CDR1 is DFQATT and CDR2 is SNEGSKA (reference sequence). V gave up 6 bases and J gave up 7 bases, with 19 bases separating them. CDR3 DNA sequence: TGCAGTGCCCGTTGGCAGGGCGCACGGAATTCACCCCTCCACTTT. Residues: CSARWQGARNSPLHF.

This clonotype appeared a few times. This sequence joins TRBV6-5 and TRBJ1-1; 7 positions agree with TRBD1. The germline gives CDR1 MNHEY, CDR2 SVGAGI. This CDR3 is 16 amino acids long. Trimming took 4 bases from V and 0 from J; bases not matched to a gene: 8. CDR3 DNA sequence: TGTGCCAGCAGTTTGCAGGGGGTGGGGTTGAACACTGAAGCTTTCTTT. Encoded protein: CASSLQGVGLNTEAFF.

The chain uses TRBV20-1 and TRBJ1-2, with 7 bases aligning to TRBD1. Trimming took 4 bases from V and 4 from J; bases not matched to a gene: 6. Germline V lookup: CDR1 DFQATT, CDR2 SNEGSKA (reference sequence). CDR3 length: 13 amino acids. As DNA, the CDR3 is TGCAGTGCTATAGGGACAGTCCCCTATGGCTACACCTTC. Protein product: CSAIGTVPYGYTF.

The table lists this clonotype with a few counts. The chain is built from TRBV5-4 and TRBJ2-3; the match to TRBD2 covers 8 bases. Per germline, CDR1 SGHNT and CDR2 YYREEE (reference sequence). This CDR3 region has 16 residues. V lost 3 bases, J lost 1 base, and 7 bases stayed unmatched. CDR3: CASSWRIGGGTDTQYF. The CDR3, as DNA: TGTGCCAGCAGCTGGCGTATCGGGGGGGGCACAGATACGCAGTATTTT.

This clonotype appeared a few times. V is TRBV7-3 and J is TRBJ2-5; D might be TRBD1 (5 bases). V dropped 2 bases and J dropped 4 bases, with 8 bases sitting between them. The length of the CDR3 is 13 residues. CDR1 and CDR2 (germline): SGHTA, FQGTGA. CDR3 region: CASSLDQGETQYF. The CDR3 nucleotides are TGTGCCAGCAGCTTAGACCAGGGAGAGACCCAGTACTTC.

This chain uses TRBV7-2 with TRBJ2-3; D remains unclear. CDR1 SGHTA and CDR2 FQGNSA come from the germline V gene. With 5 bases removed from V and 1 base from J, the gap between germline ends came to 16 bases. CDR3 length equals 16 residues. This CDR3 is CASSAIGFRGTDTQYF. CDR3 in DNA: TGTGCCAGCAGCGCGATTGGTTTTAGGGGCACAGATACGCAGTATTTT.

This chain joins TRBV20-1 and TRBJ2-1; D is tentatively TRBD1 or TRBD2 (5 bases each). The ends were cut back, 1 base at V and 4 bases at J, with 17 bases in the middle. The germline V gene has CDR1 DFQATT and CDR2 SNEGSKA (reference sequence). The CDR3 contains 16 residues. CDR3 bases: TGCAGTGCTAGAGTGGGCCGGGACGGTCCTTACAATGAGCAGTTCTTC. Protein sequence: CSARVGRDGPYNEQFF.

The chain carries TRBV3-1 and TRBJ2-2; 9 bases map to TRBD1. This CDR3 comprises 14 residues. With V trimmed by 7 bases and J by 3 bases, 3 bases remained unmatched. CDR1 is LGHDT and CDR2 is YNNKEL in the germline V gene (reference sequence). Written as DNA, the CDR3 is TGTGCCAGCACCCGGGACAGGGACACCGGGGAGCTGTTTTTT. Translation gives CASTRDRDTGELFF.

This clonotype has only a few counts. The J gene is TRBJ2-5, the V gene TRBV12-3 or TRBV12-4, with D perhaps matching TRBD1 (7 bases). This CDR3 contains 13 residues. V lost 6 bases to trimming and J lost 5 bases, with 13 bases between them. The CDR3 region has the DNA TGTGCCAGCAGGGAGGGGGCTGTGGAGACCCAGTACTTC. This translates into CASREGAVETQYF.

The chain employs TRBV12-3 or TRBV12-4 and TRBJ2-1; no reliable D call. V was cut by 2 bases and J by 4 bases, with 9 bases left in between. The CDR3 loop spans 14 amino acids. The CDR3 coding sequence is TGTGCCAGCAGTTTACCGGCAGGATACAATGAGCAGTTCTTC. It yields the protein CASSLPAGYNEQFF.

The chain recombines TRBV7-2 with TRBJ2-3, with a tentative D call TRBD2 (6 bases). Germline V gene lookup returns CDR1 SGHTA and CDR2 FQGNSA. Trimming took 10 bases from V and 2 from J, leaving 16 bases between them. The CDR3 loop spans 14 amino acids. The CDR3 reads CATGLGDFTDTQYF. The CDR3 nucleotides read TGTGCCACCGGGTTGGGGGACTTCACAGATACGCAGTATTTT. Based on the CDR3 plus reference TRBV7-2 and TRBJ2-3, the full variable domain is GAGVSQSPSNKVTEKGKDVELRCDPISGHTALYWYRQSLGQGLEFLIYFQGNSAPDKSGLPSDRFSAERTGGSVSTLTIQRTQQEDSAVYLCATGLGDFTDTQYFGPGTRLTVL.

This chain joins TRBV20-1 and TRBJ2-7, with 9 bases that match TRBD1. Germline CDR1 reads DFQATT; CDR2 reads SNEGSKA (reference sequence). Trimming removed 5 bases from V and 5 bases from J; junction bases left unmatched: 4. This CDR3 region has 12 residues. CDR3 nucleotide sequence: TGCAGTGCTTGGGACAGGGAGAACGAGCAGTACTTC. Translation: CSAWDRENEQYF.

The chain is built from TRBV29-1 and TRBJ2-7, with D tentatively TRBD2 (5 bases). CDR1 and CDR2 from the germline V gene are SQVTM and ANQGSEA. This CDR3 has 12 residues. The V gene lost 3 bases and the J gene lost 2 bases, with 8 bases spanning the gap. DNA of the CDR3: TGCAGCGTTGATGACTACACCTACGAGCAGTACTTC. It translates to CSVDDYTYEQYF.

This chain connects TRBV6-2 or TRBV6-3 to TRBJ1-1; no clear D. V lost 2 bases, J lost 11 bases, and 15 bases lay in between. This CDR3 region has 13 residues. Germline loops: CDR1 MNHEY, CDR2 SVGEGT. CDR3 bases: TGTGCCAGCAGTTACGGAGTTCCCGAGGTGGCTTTCTTT. It is translated as CASSYGVPEVAFF.

The V and J genes are TRBV20-1 and TRBJ2-1; 12 bases are a match to TRBD2. V lost 1 base, J lost 5 bases, and 15 bases stayed unmatched. Germline V CDR1 and CDR2: DFQATT, SNEGSKA (reference sequence). This CDR3 has 19 residues. DNA for the CDR3: TGCAGTGCTAGAGCCTTACTAGCGGGGGGAACCAGAGCGAACAATGAGCAGTTCTTC. This gives the protein CSARALLAGGTRANNEQFF.

The chain couples TRBV6-6 to TRBJ2-7; D uncertain. Trimming stripped 11 bases from V and 4 bases from J, with 12 bases between. The germline V gene has CDR1 MNHNY and CDR2 SVGAGI (reference sequence). This CDR3 has 11 residues. CDR3 protein: CACDSGYEQYF. CDR3 DNA: TGTGCCTGCGATTCTGGGTACGAGCAGTACTTC.